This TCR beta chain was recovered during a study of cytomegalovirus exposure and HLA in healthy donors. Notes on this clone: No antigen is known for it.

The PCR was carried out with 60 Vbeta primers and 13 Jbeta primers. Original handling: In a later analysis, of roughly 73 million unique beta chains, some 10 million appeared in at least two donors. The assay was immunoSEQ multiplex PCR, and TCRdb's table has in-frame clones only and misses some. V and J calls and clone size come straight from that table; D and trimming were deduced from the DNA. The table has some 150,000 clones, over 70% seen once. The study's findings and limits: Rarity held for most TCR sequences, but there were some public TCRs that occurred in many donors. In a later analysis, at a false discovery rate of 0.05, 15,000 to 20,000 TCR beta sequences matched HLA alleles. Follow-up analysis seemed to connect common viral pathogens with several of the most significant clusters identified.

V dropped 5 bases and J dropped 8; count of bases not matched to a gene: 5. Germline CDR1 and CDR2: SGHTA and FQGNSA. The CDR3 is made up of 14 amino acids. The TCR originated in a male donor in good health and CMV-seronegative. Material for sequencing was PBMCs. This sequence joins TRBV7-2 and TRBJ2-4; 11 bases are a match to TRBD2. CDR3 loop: CASSQTSGIDIQYF. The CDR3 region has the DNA TGTGCCAGCAGCCAGACTAGCGGGATTGACATTCAGTACTTC.